The TCR beta chain described here comes from a study of T cells in Graves' hyperthyroidism and ophthalmopathy. Diagnosis of hyperthyroidism was new in patients aged 18 to 65, and its duration was under 2 months. Uncontrolled infection, other autoimmune disease, pregnancy or lactation barred patients from enrollment. RNA transcripts gave rise to amplified TCR beta CDR3 regions. First-round RT-PCR with HTBI primers amplified the TCR CDR3 region. In TCRdb, the multiplex PCR reads were re-called with MiXCR into one record per CDR3 protein. The repertoire consists of about 180,000 distinct CDR3 sequences, with over 15% occurring once and the leading ten covering roughly 28%. The source is a woman aged 45-60 years with Graves' hyperthyroidism. Sequenced input: blood.

Written as DNA, the CDR3 is TGTGCCAGCAGCTCCGGACTAGCGGGAGGGAATCAGTTCTTC. Its translation: CASSSGLAGGNQFF. The rearrangement links TRBV7-2 to TRBJ2-1; 15 bases match TRBD2. Germline V gene data show CDR1 as SGHTA and CDR2 as FQGNSA. CDR3 length: 14 residues. V gave up 4 bases and J gave up 13 bases; unmatched junction bases: 5. Complete variable domain (other parts from reference TRBV7-2 and TRBJ2-1): GAGVSQSPSNKVTEKGKDVELRCDPISGHTALYWYRQSLGQGLEFLIYFQGNSAPDKSGLPSDRFSAERTGGSVSTLTIQRTQQEDSAVYLCASSSGLAGGNQFFGPGTRLTVL.